This record covers a single T cell receptor beta chain. The PCR used 60 Vbeta and 13 Jbeta primers. Assay: immunoSEQ multiplex PCR; the TCRdb copy retains only in-frame clones and omits some. The sample consists of tens of thousands of clones, approximately 69% of them appearing once. This sample is part of a study of cytomegalovirus exposure and HLA in healthy donors. The trim removed 8 bases at V and 3 bases at J, leaving 9 bases unmatched. Germline loops: CDR1 SNHLY, CDR2 FYNNEI. The CDR3 covers 15 residues. V and J are TRBV2 and TRBJ1-5; 8 nucleotides line up with TRBD1. The sequenced sample was PBMCs. The receptor comes from a man aged 35 to 55 in good health and CMV-seropositive. The CDR3 sequence is CASRGQGGINQPQHF. The CDR3 bases are TGTGCCAGCCGAGGACAGGGAGGAATCAATCAGCCCCAGCATTTT.